This T cell receptor beta chain was sequenced in a study of CD8+CD57+ T cells in acquired aplastic anemia. Overall study context: Mean yield of DNA from sorted CD4+ and CD8+ cells was approximately 3 ug. Study-level findings and limits: Patients and controls shared over 25 CD8+ CDR3 sequences.

Sequenced patients had shown CD8+CD57+ cell expansion by flow cytometry. Among the patients, all had severe acquired aplastic anemia. Blood was sampled before the patients had received any therapy. Note on this clonotype: What it binds is unknown.

V was trimmed by 0 bases and J by 2 bases, leaving 12 bases between them. The CDR3 is made up of 16 amino acids. Germline V CDR1 and CDR2: KGHDR, SFDVKD. Template material for TCR beta VDJ and CDR3 profiling consisted of genomic DNA. TCRdb re-analysed the reads in MiXCR, keeping a single row per CDR3 protein. This table has 130,000 or so distinct CDR3 sequences, about 50% appearing once. This receptor was identified in a human donor with aplastic anemia. The chain employs TRBV24-1 and TRBJ2-5; a weak D match, TRBD1 (5 bases). Sequencing input: sorted CD4+, CD8+, or CD8+CD57+ T cells (not recorded which) from PBMCs. The CDR3 sequence is CATSDLGAREQETQYF. The DNA of the CDR3 is TGTGCCACCAGTGATTTGGGCGCCAGGGAACAAGAGACCCAGTACTTC.